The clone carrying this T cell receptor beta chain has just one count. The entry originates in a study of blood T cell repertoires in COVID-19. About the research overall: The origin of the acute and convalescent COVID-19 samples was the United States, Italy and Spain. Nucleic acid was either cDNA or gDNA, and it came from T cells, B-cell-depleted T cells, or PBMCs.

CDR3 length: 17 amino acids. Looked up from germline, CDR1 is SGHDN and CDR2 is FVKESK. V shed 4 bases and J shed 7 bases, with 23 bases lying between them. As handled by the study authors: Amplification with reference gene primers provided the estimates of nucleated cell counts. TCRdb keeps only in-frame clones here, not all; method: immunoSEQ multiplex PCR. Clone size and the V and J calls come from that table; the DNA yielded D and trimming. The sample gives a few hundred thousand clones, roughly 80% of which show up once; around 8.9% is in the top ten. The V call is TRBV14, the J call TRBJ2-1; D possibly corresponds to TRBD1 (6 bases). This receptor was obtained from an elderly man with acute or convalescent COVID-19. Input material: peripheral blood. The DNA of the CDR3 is TGTGCCAGCAGCCTCCGCCCCCGGCAGGGGATGGGGAATGAGCAGTTCTTC. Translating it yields CASSLRPRQGMGNEQFF.